This TCR beta chain originates from a study of blood T cell repertoires in COVID-19. Study context: Whether acute or convalescent, the COVID-19 samples came from the United States, Italy and Spain. PBMCs, B-cell-depleted T cells, or T cells provided the cDNA or gDNA that made up the material.

In the authors' methods: Cell counts per sample came from amplifying reference gene primers. Only in-frame clones appear in the TCRdb table, and some are missing; sequencing was by immunoSEQ multiplex PCR. The V and J calls and clone size are taken from that table; D and trimming were inferred from the DNA. The repertoire holds around 320,000 clones, with roughly 90% as singletons. Germline V gives CDR1 SEHNR, CDR2 FQNEAQ (reference sequence). The CDR3 is made up of 17 amino acids. Between the trimmed V and J ends, which lost 1 base and 0 bases, there was a span of 12 bases. The source is a man between 18 and 29 years old with active or convalescent COVID-19. Sequenced input: peripheral blood. The chain links TRBV7-9 to TRBJ1-4; D may be TRBD1 (5 bases). CDR3 loop: CASSLVGTGATNEKLFF. DNA for the CDR3: TGTGCCAGCAGCTTAGTAGGGACGGGAGCAACTAATGAAAAACTGTTTTTT.